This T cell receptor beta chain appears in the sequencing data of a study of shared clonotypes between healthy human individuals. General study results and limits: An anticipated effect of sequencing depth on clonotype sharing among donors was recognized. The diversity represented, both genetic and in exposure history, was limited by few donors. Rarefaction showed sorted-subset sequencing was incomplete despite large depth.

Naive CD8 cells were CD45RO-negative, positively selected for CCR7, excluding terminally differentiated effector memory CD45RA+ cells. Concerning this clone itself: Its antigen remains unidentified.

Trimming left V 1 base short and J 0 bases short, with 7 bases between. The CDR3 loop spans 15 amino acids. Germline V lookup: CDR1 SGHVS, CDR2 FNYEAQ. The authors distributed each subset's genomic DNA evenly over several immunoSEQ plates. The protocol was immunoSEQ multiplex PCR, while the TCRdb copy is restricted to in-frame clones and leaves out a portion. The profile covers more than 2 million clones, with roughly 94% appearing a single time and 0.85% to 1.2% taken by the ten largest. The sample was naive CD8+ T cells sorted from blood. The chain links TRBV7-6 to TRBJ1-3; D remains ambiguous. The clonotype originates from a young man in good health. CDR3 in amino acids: CASSLDLSSGNTIYF. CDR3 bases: TGTGCCAGCAGCTTAGATCTGAGCTCTGGAAACACCATATATTTT.